The 21 T cell receptor beta chains reported below all come from one sample, sequenced in a study of blood T cell repertoires in COVID-19. Assay used: immunoSEQ multiplex PCR; TCRdb lists only in-frame clones, some missing. The sample lists 90,000 to 130,000 clones; approximately 80% were seen once. Sample: peripheral blood. The receptors here all came from a woman aged 70-85 years with acute or convalescent COVID-19.

The rearrangement uses TRBV11-3 and TRBJ2-3; 10 bases match TRBD2. V was pared by 1 base and J by 2 bases, with 3 bases of the junction left unmatched. The CDR3 sequence is 16 residues long. In germline, CDR1 is SGHNT, CDR2 YENEEA. The CDR3 DNA is TGTGCCAGCAGCTTAGGTAGCGGGGGGCCCACAGATACGCAGTATTTT. This gives the protein CASSLGSGGPTDTQYF.

The rearrangement links TRBV28 to TRBJ1-5; TRBD1 is a possible D gene (5 bases). The CDR3 totals 14 residues. The V gene's germline CDR1 is MDHEN and CDR2 SYDVKM. V lost 6 bases and J 0 bases, leaving 9 bases between the germline ends. CDR3 sequence reads: CASSRQSSNQPQHF. CDR3 DNA: TGTGCCAGCAGCCGACAGAGTAGCAATCAGCCCCAGCATTTT.

The J gene is TRBJ2-3, the V gene TRBV29-1; D gene uncertain. This CDR3 comprises 11 residues. Germline loops: CDR1 SQVTM, CDR2 ANQGSEA. Trimming removed 3 bases from V and 3 bases from J, with 4 bases in between. Written as DNA, the CDR3 is TGCAGCGTTGAGAGAACAGATACGCAGTATTTT. Translation: CSVERTDTQYF.

Only one count was recorded for this clone. The CDR3 loop reads CASSRDTPSSYEQYF. CDR3 in DNA: TGTGCCAGCAGCCGGGACACCCCGAGCTCCTACGAGCAGTACTTC. The J gene is TRBJ2-7, the V gene TRBV28, with a possible D match to TRBD1 (6 bases). The CDR3 totals 15 residues. Germline V gene sequence: CDR1 MDHEN, CDR2 SYDVKM. V lost 6 bases and J lost 0, with 15 bases in between.

The V gene is TRBV27, the J gene TRBJ2-1; a possible D gene is TRBD2 (5 bases). Germline CDR1 is MNHEY and CDR2 is SMNVEV (reference sequence). V was clipped by 8 bases and J by 8 bases, with 19 bases between them. The CDR3 contains 14 residues. This chain's CDR3 is CASGSLLVRHEQFF. The CDR3 coding sequence is TGTGCCAGCGGATCCTTACTAGTCAGGCATGAGCAGTTCTTC.

CDR3 sequence reads: CASSLGSGSTYEQYF. Here the CDR3 DNA reads TGCGCCAGCAGCTTGGGTAGCGGGTCTACCTACGAGCAGTACTTC. The rearrangement uses TRBV5-1 and TRBJ2-7; 7 nucleotides line up with TRBD2. V was clipped by 0 bases and J by 2 bases; unmatched bases: 5. Per germline, CDR1 SGHRS and CDR2 YFSETQ. This CDR3 contains 15 residues.

Only a few counts were recorded for this clone. The chain has TRBV11-2 and TRBJ2-1; the D gene is possibly TRBD2 (6 bases). The germline V gene has CDR1 SGHAT and CDR2 FQNNGV. The V end was cut by 2 bases, the J end by 7 bases, with 15 bases between. This CDR3 spans 15 amino acids. The CDR3 nucleotides read TGTGCCAGCAGCTTAAGATATAGTCGGGGGAATGAGCAGTTCTTC. Its translation is CASSLRYSRGNEQFF. Filled out from reference TRBV11-2 and TRBJ2-1, the complete variable domain reads EAGVAQSPRYKIIEKRQSVAFWCNPISGHATLYWYQQILGQGPKLLIQFQNNGVVDDSQLPKDRFSAERLKGVDSTLKIQPAKLEDSAVYLCASSLRYSRGNEQFFGPGTRLTVL.

This chain connects TRBV21-1 to TRBJ2-7; the DNA was not compared with TRBD2, the D call given in the table. TRBV21-1 is termed a pseudogene. The CDR3 is 17 residues long. CDR3 sequence: CASSKEEIRDYETEQYF. In DNA form, the CDR3 reads TGTGCCAGCAGCAAAGAAGAAATTCGAGACTACGAGACCGAGCAGTACTTC.

The V and J genes are TRBV19 and TRBJ2-5; D might be TRBD1 (5 bases). The CDR3 spans 14 residues. Germline CDR1 is LNHDA and CDR2 is SQIVND (reference sequence). Trimming stripped 5 bases from V and 6 bases from J, with 16 bases between. The CDR3 nucleotides read TGTGCCAGTAGTCCCCAGACAGCCTCGAAGACCCAGTACTTC. Its protein product is CASSPQTASKTQYF.

This rearrangement joins TRBV10-1 to TRBJ2-3; 9 bases align to TRBD1. J lost 3 bases, V lost 4 bases, and 8 bases had no gene match. From germline, CDR1 is WNHNN and CDR2 SYGVQD (reference sequence). There are 16 residues in the CDR3. CDR3 coding DNA: TGCGCCAGCAGTGTTACCGGGACAGGGCGGACAGATACGCAGTATTTT. It codes for CASSVTGTGRTDTQYF.

The V gene is TRBV7-9, the J gene TRBJ1-2; D ambiguous. The CDR3 sequence is 15 residues long. Germline CDR1 SEHNR, CDR2 FQNEAQ (reference sequence). V was pared by 5 bases and J by 4 bases, with 17 bases between. CDR3 amino acids: CASSGDGAPSYGYTF. The CDR3 bases are TGTGCCAGCAGCGGTGACGGAGCTCCTAGCTATGGCTACACCTTC.

The gene calls are TRBV6-4 and TRBJ2-7; TRBD1 matches 9 bases. V gave up 3 bases and J gave up 3 bases; unmatched junction bases: 15. The CDR3 runs 18 residues. The germline V gene encodes CDR1 MRHNA and CDR2 SNTAGT. The CDR3 DNA reads as TGTGCCAGCAGTGATTCCGGGACAGGGTGGTTCCTCCTCTACGAGCAGTACTTC. Translating it yields CASSDSGTGWFLLYEQYF.

The V and J genes are TRBV12-5 and TRBJ2-5; D not certain. V was pared by 7 bases and J by 3 bases, with 6 bases between. Germline values: CDR1 LGHNT, CDR2 FRNRAP. The CDR3 spans 11 residues. The CDR3 DNA is TGTGCTAGTGCACTCGAAGAGACCCAGTACTTC. This codes for CASALEETQYF.

The chain couples TRBV2 to TRBJ2-7; D may be TRBD1 (6 bases). The V end lost 4 bases, the J end lost 4 bases, and 17 bases lay between the germline ends. This CDR3 has 15 residues. CDR1 and CDR2 (germline): SNHLY, FYNNEI. In nucleotides, the CDR3 is TGTGCCAGCAGTGTTCTAAGGGGGAGCCAGTACGAGCAGTACTTC. This encodes CASSVLRGSQYEQYF. The variable domain in full, with the rest retrieved from reference TRBV2 and TRBJ2-7, is EPEVTQTPSHQVTQMGQEVILRCVPISNHLYFYWYRQILGQKVEFLVSFYNNEISEKSEIFDDQFSVERPDGSNFTLKIRSTKLEDSAMYFCASSVLRGSQYEQYFGPGTRLTVT.

The CDR3 DNA reads as TGTGCCAGCACCATAAGCAACAATGAGCAGTTCTTC. It encodes CASTISNNEQFF. The rearrangement joins TRBV28 to TRBJ2-1; unclear D gene. This CDR3 is 12 amino acids long. V shed 7 bases and J shed 5 bases, with 9 bases lying between them. Germline V gene data show CDR1 as MDHEN and CDR2 as SYDVKM.

The chain joins TRBV25-1 to TRBJ1-6; tentative D call: TRBD1 (6 bases). The CDR3 runs to 14 residues. Trimming took 3 bases from V and 9 from J, leaving 12 bases between them. CDR1 MGHDK and CDR2 SYGVNS come from the germline V gene. The DNA of the CDR3 is TGTGCCAGCAGTGACCCGGACAGCATTTCACCCCTCCACTTT. Translated: CASSDPDSISPLHF.

The V and J genes are TRBV9 and TRBJ2-1; 7 bases match TRBD1. CDR1 and CDR2 (germline): SGDLS, YYNGEE. The CDR3 extends over 14 amino acids. V lost 3 bases to trimming and J lost 6 bases; unmatched junction nucleotides: 6. The CDR3 DNA sequence: TGTGCCAGCAGCGGATCGACAGGGCGCAATGAGCAGTTCTTC. Amino acids: CASSGSTGRNEQFF.

This clone was counted only a few times. The V call is TRBV19, the J call TRBJ2-1; a weak D match, TRBD1 (7 bases). Trimming cost V 2 bases and J 6 bases, with 11 bases left between them. The CDR3 length is 14 residues. Germline V lookup: CDR1 LNHDA, CDR2 SQIVND (reference sequence). CDR3 coding DNA: TGTGCCAGTAGTATAACAGGGGAGGTCAATGAGCAGTTCTTC. Translated, it gives CASSITGEVNEQFF.

The genes are TRBV14 and TRBJ2-3; TRBD2 agrees at 7 bases. CDR3 length equals 16 residues. V lost 1 base and J lost 1; bases outside the gene matches: 5. The germline V gene has CDR1 SGHDN and CDR2 FVKESK. As DNA, the CDR3 is TGTGCCAGCAGCCAAGGATTGGCGGGGGGCACAGATACGCAGTATTTT. Translation gives CASSQGLAGGTDTQYF.

The chain links TRBV18 to TRBJ2-3; TRBD2 aligns across 8 bases. CDR1 and CDR2 from the germline V gene are KGHSH and LQKENI. The CDR3 contains 15 residues. V shed 6 bases, J shed 2 bases, and the junction held 7 bases outside the gene matches. Here the CDR3 DNA reads TGTGCCAGCTCTCCCCTAGCGGGTAACACAGATACGCAGTATTTT. It encodes CASSPLAGNTDTQYF.

CDR3 nucleotide sequence: TGTGCCAGCAGCTCGACATTCTCTGGGGCCAACGTCCTGACTTTC. Amino acids: CASSSTFSGANVLTF. The J gene is TRBJ2-6, the V gene TRBV7-2; no clear D. The CDR3 has 15 amino acids. V was trimmed by 4 bases and J by 0 bases, leaving 7 bases between them. Germline assignment: CDR1 SGHTA and CDR2 FQGNSA.